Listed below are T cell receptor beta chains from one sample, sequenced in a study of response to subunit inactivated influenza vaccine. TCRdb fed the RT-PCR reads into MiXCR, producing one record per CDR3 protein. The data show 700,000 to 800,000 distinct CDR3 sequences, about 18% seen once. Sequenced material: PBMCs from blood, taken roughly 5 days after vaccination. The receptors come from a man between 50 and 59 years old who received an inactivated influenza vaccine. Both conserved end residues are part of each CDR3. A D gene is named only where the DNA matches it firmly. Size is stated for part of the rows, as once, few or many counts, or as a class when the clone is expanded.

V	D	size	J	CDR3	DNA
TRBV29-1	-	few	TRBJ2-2	CSVGTQSNTGELFF	TGCAGCGTTGGGACACAGTCCAACACCGGGGAGCTGTTTTTT
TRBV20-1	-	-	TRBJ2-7	CSASLTAYEQYF	TGCAGTGCTAGCCTAACTGCCTACGAGCAGTACTTC
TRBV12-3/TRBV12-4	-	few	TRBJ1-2	CASSPGGDNYGYTF	TGTGCCAGCAGCCCGGGGGGCGATAACTATGGCTACACCTTC
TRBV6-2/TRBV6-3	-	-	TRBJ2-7	CASSYRGFYEQYF	TGTGCCAGCAGTTACCGTGGGTTCTACGAGCAGTACTTC
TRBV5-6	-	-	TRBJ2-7	CASSSGLNYEQYF	TGTGCCAGCAGCTCGGGACTGAACTACGAGCAGTACTTC
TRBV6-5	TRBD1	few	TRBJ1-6	CASSYSRTGGHFLHF	TGTGCCAGCAGTTACTCCCGGACAGGGGGGCATTTCCTCCACTTT
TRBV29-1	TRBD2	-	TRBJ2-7	CSVEVTTSGSGEQYF	TGCAGCGTTGAAGTGACGACTAGCGGGAGCGGGGAGCAGTACTTC
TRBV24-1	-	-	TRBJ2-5	CATSEAGKETQYF	TGTGCCACCTCGGAGGCGGGTAAAGAGACCCAGTACTTC
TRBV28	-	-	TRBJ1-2	CASSRADYGYTF	TGTGCCAGCAGCCGGGCCGACTATGGCTACACCTTC
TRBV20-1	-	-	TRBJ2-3	CSARWDRGTPSGGHTDTQYF	TGCAGTGCTAGATGGGACAGGGGAACTCCTAGCGGGGGCCACACAGATACGCAGTATTTT
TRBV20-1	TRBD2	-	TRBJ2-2	CSASALAGEPTGELFF	TGCAGTGCTAGCGCACTAGCGGGAGAGCCCACCGGGGAGCTGTTTTTT
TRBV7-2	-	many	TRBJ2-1	CASSLGRRGRQFF	TGTGCCAGCAGCCTGGGGAGGCGGGGTCGGCAGTTCTTC
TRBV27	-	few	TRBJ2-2	CASSLENSGELFF	TGTGCCAGCAGTTTGGAAAATTCCGGGGAGCTGTTTTTT
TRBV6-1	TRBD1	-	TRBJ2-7	CASRSHTDRGGEQYF	TGTGCCAGCAGGAGCCATACGGACAGGGGGGGCGAGCAGTACTTC
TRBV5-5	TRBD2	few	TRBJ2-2	CASSLGLADNTEELFF	TGTGCCAGCAGCTTAGGGCTAGCGGACAACACCGAGGAGCTGTTTTTT
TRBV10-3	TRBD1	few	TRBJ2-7	CAISDIRGQGNYEQYF	TGTGCCATCAGTGACATCAGGGGACAGGGGAACTACGAGCAGTACTTC
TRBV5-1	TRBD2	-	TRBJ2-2	CASSRLAGDGELFF	TGCGCCAGCAGTCGACTAGCGGGAGACGGGGAGCTGTTTTTT
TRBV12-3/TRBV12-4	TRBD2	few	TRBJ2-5	CASSLGLAGAGETQYF	TGTGCCAGCAGTCTCGGACTAGCGGGAGCGGGGGAGACCCAGTACTTC
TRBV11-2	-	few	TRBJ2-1	CASSLERQSNEQFF	TGTGCCAGCAGCTTAGAACGACAGAGCAATGAGCAGTTCTTC
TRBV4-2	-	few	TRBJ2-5	CASSQDTETQYF	TGTGCCAGCAGCCAAGATACCGAGACCCAGTACTTC
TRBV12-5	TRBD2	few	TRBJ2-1	CASGSRLARSSYNEQFF	TGTGCTAGTGGCTCCAGACTAGCGCGGAGCTCCTACAATGAGCAGTTCTTC
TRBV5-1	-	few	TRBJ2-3	CASSGVSTDTQYF	TGCGCCAGCAGCGGGGTTAGCACAGATACGCAGTATTTT
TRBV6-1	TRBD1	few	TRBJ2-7	CASSEQGVYEQYF	TGTGCCAGCAGTGAACAGGGGGTCTACGAGCAGTACTTC
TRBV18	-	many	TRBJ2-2	CASSPRSLGENTGELFF	TGTGCCAGCTCACCTCGATCTCTGGGAGAGAACACCGGGGAGCTGTTTTTT
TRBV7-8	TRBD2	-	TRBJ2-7	CASSPRGSGREVSYEQYF	TGTGCCAGCAGCCCCCGTGGTAGCGGGAGGGAGGTGAGCTACGAGCAGTACTTC
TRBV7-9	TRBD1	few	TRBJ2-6	CASSYTGGTGANVLTF	TGTGCCAGCAGCTATACAGGGGGCACTGGGGCCAACGTCCTGACTTTC
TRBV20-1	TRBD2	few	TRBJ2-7	CSARKRLAASEQYF	TGCAGTGCTAGAAAGAGACTAGCGGCCTCCGAGCAGTACTTC
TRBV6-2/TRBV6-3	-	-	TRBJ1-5	CAARSAGSYSNQPQHF	TGTGCCGCAAGGAGTGCAGGGTCCTATAGCAATCAGCCCCAGCATTTT
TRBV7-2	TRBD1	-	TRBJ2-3	CASRPDRVGTDTQYF	TGTGCCAGCAGACCGGACAGGGTTGGGACAGATACGCAGTATTTT
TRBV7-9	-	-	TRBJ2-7	CASSLAASQYEQYF	TGTGCCAGCAGCTTAGCGGCAAGCCAATACGAGCAGTACTTC
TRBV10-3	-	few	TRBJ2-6	CATATVSGANVLTF	TGTGCCACCGCGACCGTCTCTGGGGCCAACGTCCTGACTTTC
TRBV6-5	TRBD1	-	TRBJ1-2	CASSSRDRGFYGYTF	TGTGCCAGCAGTTCCCGGGACAGGGGGTTTTATGGCTACACCTTC
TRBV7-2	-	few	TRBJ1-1	CASSLRSMNTEAFF	TGTGCCAGCAGCTTAAGATCCATGAACACTGAAGCTTTCTTT
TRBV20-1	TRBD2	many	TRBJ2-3	CSAFSGSGADTQYF	TGCAGTGCTTTCAGCGGGAGTGGGGCAGATACGCAGTATTTT
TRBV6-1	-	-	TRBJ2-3	CASRTTYRSADTQYF	TGTGCCAGCAGAACGACATACCGATCCGCAGATACGCAGTATTTT
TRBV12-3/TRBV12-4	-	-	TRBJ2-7	CASSSARGYEQYF	TGTGCCAGCAGTTCGGCGCGCGGCTACGAGCAGTACTTC
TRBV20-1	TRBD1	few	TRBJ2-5	CSARIQGAALGNQYF	TGCAGTGCTAGAATACAGGGGGCCGCTCTGGGGAACCAGTACTTC
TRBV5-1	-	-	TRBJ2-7	CASTPGPAYEQYF	TGCGCCAGCACCCCAGGGCCCGCCTACGAGCAGTACTTC
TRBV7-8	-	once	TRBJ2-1	CATRFLSTGEGEQFF	TGTGCCACCCGGTTTTTAAGTACGGGAGAGGGTGAGCAGTTCTTC
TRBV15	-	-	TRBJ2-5	CATSRWTEKESQYF	TGTGCCACCAGCAGATGGACGGAAAAAGAGTCCCAGTACTTC
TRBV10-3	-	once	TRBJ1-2	CAISESRGAGYTF	TGTGCCATCAGTGAGTCGAGGGGGGCCGGCTACACCTTC
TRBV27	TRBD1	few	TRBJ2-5	CASSVGQGGTQYF	TGTGCCAGCAGTGTCGGACAGGGAGGGACCCAGTACTTC
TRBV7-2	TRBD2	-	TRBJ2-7	CASSLGGSAYEQYF	TGTGCCAGCAGCTTGGGAGGGTCGGCCTACGAGCAGTACTTC
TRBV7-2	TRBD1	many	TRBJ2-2	CASSPRTGTNTGELFF	TGTGCCAGCAGTCCTCGGACAGGGACCAACACCGGGGAGCTGTTTTTT
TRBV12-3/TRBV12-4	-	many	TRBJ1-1	CASSFGGNTEAFF	TGTGCCAGCAGTTTCGGGGGGAACACTGAAGCTTTCTTT
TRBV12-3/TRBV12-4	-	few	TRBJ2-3	CASSFFEDTQYF	TGTGCCAGCAGTTTTTTCGAAGATACGCAGTATTTT
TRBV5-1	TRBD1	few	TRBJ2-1	CASSLARQGIHEQFF	TGCGCCAGCAGCTTGGCGAGACAGGGAATCCATGAGCAGTTCTTC